Each of the 19 T cell receptor beta chains below was sequenced from the same sample in a study of shared clonotypes between healthy human individuals. Libraries were prepared by immunoSEQ multiplex PCR; TCRdb keeps only in-frame clonotypes and omits some of them. The sample lists roughly 1,500,000 clones, around 98.5% seen once, with roughly 0.36% in the top ten. The sequenced material came from naive CD4+ T cells sorted from blood. Subset in this sample: CD45RA+ positively selected. These receptors originate from a man aged 30 to 45 in good health.

This sequence joins TRBV11-2 and TRBJ2-2; D possibly corresponds to TRBD1 (6 bases). The V end lost 8 bases, the J end lost 1 base, and 11 bases lay between the germline ends. The CDR3 extends over 14 amino acids. CDR1 is SGHAT and CDR2 is FQNNGV in the germline V gene. The CDR3 DNA follows: TGTGCCAGCGCCGGGACACGGAACACCGGGGAGCTGTTTTTT. Translation: CASAGTRNTGELFF.

The chain links TRBV27 to TRBJ1-2; D is undetermined. Looked up from germline, CDR1 is MNHEY and CDR2 is SMNVEV (reference sequence). Trimming took 2 bases from V and 0 from J, leaving 4 bases between them. The CDR3 consists of 13 residues. DNA of the CDR3: TGTGCCAGCAGTTTAGTAGCTAACTATGGCTACACCTTC. It specifies CASSLVANYGYTF.

The genes are TRBV2 and TRBJ2-2, with 10 bases identical to TRBD1. Germline V CDR1 and CDR2: SNHLY, FYNNEI. CDR3 length: 14 residues. V lost 6 bases and J lost 6; bases outside the gene matches: 4. The chain's CDR3 is CASRPGQGPGELFF. In DNA, the CDR3 is TGTGCCAGCAGGCCGGGACAGGGGCCCGGGGAGCTGTTTTTT.

As to this clone: Other DNA sequences in this sample translate to the same CDR3. The CDR3 sequence is CASSDPQETQYF. The CDR3 DNA reads TGCGCCAGCAGCGACCCGCAAGAGACCCAGTACTTC. V is TRBV5-1 and J is TRBJ2-5, with D unclear. This CDR3 is 12 amino acids long. Germline lookup yields CDR1 SGHRS and CDR2 YFSETQ. Trimming left V 4 bases short and J 2 bases short, with 6 bases between.

The rearrangement uses TRBV7-2 and TRBJ1-5; D perhaps matches TRBD1 (5 bases). V lost 4 bases, J lost 4 bases, and 11 bases lay in between. The CDR3 contains 14 residues. Germline loops: CDR1 SGHTA, CDR2 FQGNSA. The CDR3 reads CASSSRQINQPQHF. The CDR3 DNA follows: TGTGCCAGCAGCTCAAGACAGATTAATCAGCCCCAGCATTTT.

The gene calls are TRBV27 and TRBJ2-2, with TRBD2 matching over 7 bases. Germline V gene data show CDR1 as MNHEY and CDR2 as SMNVEV (reference sequence). V lost 4 bases, J lost 4 bases, and 6 bases stayed unmatched. CDR3 length equals 15 residues. CDR3 coding DNA: TGTGCCAGCAGTTCTGAAACTAGCGCCACCGGGGAGCTGTTTTTT. Its protein is CASSSETSATGELFF.

This clone was recorded once. The chain couples TRBV4-1 to TRBJ2-3; D is unclear. The length of the CDR3 is 16 residues. CDR1 and CDR2 from the germline V gene are MGHRA and YSYEKL. Trimming removed 2 bases at V and 2 bases at J, with 14 bases between. CDR3 in amino acids: CASSQPERPPTDTQYF. The CDR3 DNA sequence: TGCGCCAGCAGCCAACCTGAGAGGCCACCCACAGATACGCAGTATTTT.

The gene calls are TRBV5-1 and TRBJ2-1; D may be TRBD2 (6 bases). Per the germline V gene, CDR1 is SGHRS and CDR2 is YFSETQ. There are 14 residues in the CDR3. Trimming took off 4 bases at V and 0 bases at J, with 8 bases between the two ends. CDR3 nucleotides: TGCGCCAGCAGCACGGGAGTCTCCTACAATGAGCAGTTCTTC. This translates into CASSTGVSYNEQFF. The full variable domain, rest sourced from reference TRBV5-1 and TRBJ2-1, is KAGVTQTPRYLIKTRGQQVTLSCSPISGHRSVSWYQQTPGQGLQFLFEYFSETQRNKGNFPGRFSGRQFSNSRSEMNVSTLELGDSALYLCASSTGVSYNEQFFGPGTRLTVL.

This sequence joins TRBV27 and TRBJ1-2; D is unresolved. This CDR3 comprises 13 residues. Germline V gene data show CDR1 as MNHEY and CDR2 as SMNVEV (reference sequence). Trimming removed 4 bases from V and 5 bases from J, with 11 bases in between. This chain's CDR3 is CASSSIWGYGYTF. CDR3 bases: TGTGCCAGCAGTTCGATCTGGGGATATGGCTACACCTTC.

This chain connects TRBV14 to TRBJ2-7; 7 bases are shared with TRBD1. The CDR3 is 16 amino acids. Unmatched junction bases numbered 12, after V lost 7 bases and J lost 0 bases. Germline V gene sequence: CDR1 SGHDN, CDR2 FVKESK. The CDR3 DNA reads as TGTGCCAGCACTTACACGTGTGACAGGGACTCCTACGAGCAGTACTTC. Translation: CASTYTCDRDSYEQYF.

The rearrangement links TRBV9 to TRBJ2-3, with D possibly TRBD2 on 6 matching bases. The CDR3 covers 16 residues. Trimming shortened V by 4 bases and J by 2 bases, and 17 bases separated the two germline ends. In germline, CDR1 is SGDLS, CDR2 YYNGEE. CDR3 in DNA: TGTGCCAGCAGCCCTAGGGGACTTGGGATCACAGATACGCAGTATTTT. Translating gives CASSPRGLGITDTQYF.

V usage is TRBV28 and J usage is TRBJ2-1; TRBD2 is a possible D gene (6 bases). CDR1 and CDR2 (germline): MDHEN, SYDVKM. V dropped 5 bases and J dropped 6 bases, with 14 bases sitting between them. The CDR3 runs to 14 residues. The CDR3 loop reads CASSELGRPNEQFF. CDR3 nucleotides: TGTGCCAGCAGTGAACTGGGGAGGCCCAATGAGCAGTTCTTC.

This clone was counted a single time. The CDR3 DNA sequence: TGTGCCAGCAGCCGACAGAGCTGGGACAATGAGCAGTTCTTC. Protein sequence: CASSRQSWDNEQFF. This chain joins TRBV7-3 and TRBJ2-1; D is perhaps TRBD1 (5 bases). CDR3 length: 14 amino acids. The V end lost 5 bases, the J end lost 5 bases, and 13 bases lay between the germline ends. In germline, CDR1 is SGHTA, CDR2 FQGTGA.

The chain joins TRBV10-3 to TRBJ2-1; 16 nucleotides agree with TRBD2. The CDR3 runs 17 residues. The V and J ends lost 5 bases and 4 bases, in that order; junction bases with no gene match: 5. The germline V gene has CDR1 ENHRY and CDR2 SYGVKD. The CDR3 is CAISLGTSGRGYNEQFF. The CDR3 nucleotides are TGTGCCATCAGTCTGGGGACTAGCGGGAGGGGATACAATGAGCAGTTCTTC.

This clone was counted a single time. V usage is TRBV7-9 and J usage is TRBJ2-3; 7 bases map to TRBD2. The V segment lost 4 bases and the J segment 4 bases; nucleotides outside the gene matches: 14. The CDR3 totals 17 residues. Germline loops: CDR1 SEHNR, CDR2 FQNEAQ (reference sequence). The CDR3 region is CASSSPPGGRIADTQYF. CDR3 bases: TGTGCCAGCAGCTCCCCCCCCGGGGGGAGAATTGCAGATACGCAGTATTTT. Full variable domain (outside the CDR3, taken from reference TRBV7-9 and TRBJ2-3): DTGVSQNPRHKITKRGQNVTFRCDPISEHNRLYWYRQTLGQGPEFLTYFQNEAQLEKSRLLSDRFSAERPKGSFSTLEIQRTEQGDSAMYLCASSSPPGGRIADTQYFGPGTRLTVL.

The chain is built from TRBV14 and TRBJ1-1; no clear D gene. Between the trimmed V and J ends, which lost 0 bases and 0 bases, there was a span of 11 bases. CDR1 is SGHDN and CDR2 is FVKESK in the germline V gene. CDR3 length equals 16 residues. The CDR3 loop reads CASSQDSGRVNTEAFF. For the CDR3, the DNA is TGTGCCAGCAGCCAAGATAGTGGGAGGGTGAACACTGAAGCTTTCTTT.

The CDR3 region has the DNA TGTGCCAGCAGTACGTTAGGTGTCGGGACAGGAGCCTACGAGCAGTACTTC. This gives the protein CASSTLGVGTGAYEQYF. This sequence joins TRBV28 and TRBJ2-7; 8 bases are shared with TRBD1. V shed 5 bases and J 2 bases; nucleotides not matched to a gene: 14. The germline CDR1 and CDR2 sequences are MDHEN and SYDVKM. The CDR3 has 17 amino acids.

This chain connects TRBV7-8 to TRBJ2-3, with 7 positions matching TRBD1. The length of the CDR3 is 13 residues. The V gene end was trimmed by 6 bases and the J gene end by 3 bases; junction bases not matched to a gene: 3. CDR1 is SGHVS, CDR2 FQNEAQ, per germline. CDR3 coding DNA: TGTGCCAGCAGGCCCAGGGGGACAGATACGCAGTATTTT. Translating gives CASRPRGTDTQYF.

The chain recombines TRBV27 with TRBJ2-5; perhaps TRBD1 as D (6 bases). This CDR3 contains 14 residues. The V end lost 6 bases, the J end lost 4 bases, and 15 bases lay between the germline ends. Germline-derived CDR1 and CDR2 are MNHEY and SMNVEV (reference sequence). In nucleotides, the CDR3 is TGTGCCAGCAGCGGTCCCCAGGGGAGAGAGACCCAGTACTTC. As protein: CASSGPQGRETQYF.